The rows below give T cell receptor beta chains drawn from one sample of a study of T-cell memory formation after mild COVID-19. TCRdb used MiXCR to reprocess the 5' RACE reads, holding one entry per CDR3 protein. The top ten hold 7.5% to 9.5% of the sample, which has 450,000 or so distinct CDR3 sequences, around 20% seen once. The sequenced sample was PBMCs or a T cell subset sorted from them (not recorded which). The receptor source for this set is an adult woman who had mild COVID-19 (a few samples of this study predate the infection). Cell type and time point are not known. The CDR3 runs from the conserved cysteine through the conserved F or W. The D gene is left open where the match is weak. Size is omitted from some rows. Given values are once, few, many or a class for expanded clones.

clone_size: few; d_call: -; v_call: TRBV4-3; j_call: TRBJ2-7; cdr3_aa: CASSQDHVAGSYEQYF; cdr3_nt: TGCGCCAGCAGCCAAGATCATGTGGCGGGCTCCTACGAGCAGTACTTC
clone_size: few; d_call: -; v_call: TRBV4-1; j_call: TRBJ2-7; cdr3_aa: CASSHGRGYEQYF; cdr3_nt: TGCGCCAGCAGCCACGGACGAGGCTACGAGCAGTACTTC
clone_size: few; d_call: -; v_call: TRBV6-2/TRBV6-3; j_call: TRBJ2-7; cdr3_aa: CASSYWLGKSSYEQYF; cdr3_nt: TGTGCCAGCAGTTACTGGTTGGGAAAAAGCTCCTACGAGCAGTACTTC
clone_size: -; d_call: -; v_call: TRBV5-1; j_call: TRBJ1-1; cdr3_aa: CASSLARGIEAFF; cdr3_nt: TGCGCCAGCAGCTTGGCCCGGGGGATTGAAGCTTTCTTT
clone_size: -; d_call: TRBD2; v_call: TRBV6-5; j_call: TRBJ2-1; cdr3_aa: CASSRTSGSYEQFF; cdr3_nt: TGTGCCAGCAGTCGGACTAGCGGGAGCTATGAGCAGTTCTTC
clone_size: -; d_call: -; v_call: TRBV11-2; j_call: TRBJ2-1; cdr3_aa: CASRSYDNEQFF; cdr3_nt: TGTGCCAGCAGGTCCTACGACAATGAGCAGTTCTTC
clone_size: -; d_call: -; v_call: TRBV27; j_call: TRBJ2-7; cdr3_aa: CASSFGGDEQYF; cdr3_nt: TGTGCCAGCAGCTTCGGCGGGGACGAGCAGTACTTC
clone_size: few; d_call: -; v_call: TRBV4-1; j_call: TRBJ2-1; cdr3_aa: CASSQGLAGAAGEQFF; cdr3_nt: TGCGCCAGCAGCCAGGGGTTGGCGGGGGCCGCCGGTGAGCAGTTCTTC
clone_size: once; d_call: -; v_call: TRBV13; j_call: TRBJ1-4; cdr3_aa: CASTLTGLNEKLFF; cdr3_nt: TGTGCCAGCACCTTGACAGGACTTAATGAAAAACTGTTTTTT
clone_size: few; d_call: TRBD2; v_call: TRBV12-3/TRBV12-4; j_call: TRBJ2-1; cdr3_aa: CASCRTSGYIYEQFF; cdr3_nt: TGTGCCAGCTGCCGGACTAGCGGGTATATATATGAGCAGTTCTTC
clone_size: -; d_call: -; v_call: TRBV12-3/TRBV12-4; j_call: TRBJ1-3; cdr3_aa: CASSFGGTGNTIYF; cdr3_nt: TGTGCCAGCAGTTTCGGGGGTACTGGAAACACCATATATTTT
clone_size: few; d_call: -; v_call: TRBV3-1; j_call: TRBJ1-2; cdr3_aa: CASSSGPAGTF; cdr3_nt: TGTGCCAGCAGCTCAGGGCCCGCCGGCACCTTC
clone_size: -; d_call: TRBD2; v_call: TRBV5-4; j_call: TRBJ2-3; cdr3_aa: CASSPSGGRYSTDTQYF; cdr3_nt: TGTGCCAGCAGCCCGAGCGGGGGTCGATATAGCACAGATACGCAGTATTTT
clone_size: -; d_call: -; v_call: TRBV25-1; j_call: TRBJ1-1; cdr3_aa: CASSEYGFGTEAFF; cdr3_nt: TGTGCCAGCAGTGAATATGGGTTTGGGACTGAAGCTTTCTTT
clone_size: -; d_call: -; v_call: TRBV7-9; j_call: TRBJ1-1; cdr3_aa: CASSRGGDYTEAFF; cdr3_nt: TGTGCCAGCAGCCGAGGAGGGGACTACACTGAAGCTTTCTTT